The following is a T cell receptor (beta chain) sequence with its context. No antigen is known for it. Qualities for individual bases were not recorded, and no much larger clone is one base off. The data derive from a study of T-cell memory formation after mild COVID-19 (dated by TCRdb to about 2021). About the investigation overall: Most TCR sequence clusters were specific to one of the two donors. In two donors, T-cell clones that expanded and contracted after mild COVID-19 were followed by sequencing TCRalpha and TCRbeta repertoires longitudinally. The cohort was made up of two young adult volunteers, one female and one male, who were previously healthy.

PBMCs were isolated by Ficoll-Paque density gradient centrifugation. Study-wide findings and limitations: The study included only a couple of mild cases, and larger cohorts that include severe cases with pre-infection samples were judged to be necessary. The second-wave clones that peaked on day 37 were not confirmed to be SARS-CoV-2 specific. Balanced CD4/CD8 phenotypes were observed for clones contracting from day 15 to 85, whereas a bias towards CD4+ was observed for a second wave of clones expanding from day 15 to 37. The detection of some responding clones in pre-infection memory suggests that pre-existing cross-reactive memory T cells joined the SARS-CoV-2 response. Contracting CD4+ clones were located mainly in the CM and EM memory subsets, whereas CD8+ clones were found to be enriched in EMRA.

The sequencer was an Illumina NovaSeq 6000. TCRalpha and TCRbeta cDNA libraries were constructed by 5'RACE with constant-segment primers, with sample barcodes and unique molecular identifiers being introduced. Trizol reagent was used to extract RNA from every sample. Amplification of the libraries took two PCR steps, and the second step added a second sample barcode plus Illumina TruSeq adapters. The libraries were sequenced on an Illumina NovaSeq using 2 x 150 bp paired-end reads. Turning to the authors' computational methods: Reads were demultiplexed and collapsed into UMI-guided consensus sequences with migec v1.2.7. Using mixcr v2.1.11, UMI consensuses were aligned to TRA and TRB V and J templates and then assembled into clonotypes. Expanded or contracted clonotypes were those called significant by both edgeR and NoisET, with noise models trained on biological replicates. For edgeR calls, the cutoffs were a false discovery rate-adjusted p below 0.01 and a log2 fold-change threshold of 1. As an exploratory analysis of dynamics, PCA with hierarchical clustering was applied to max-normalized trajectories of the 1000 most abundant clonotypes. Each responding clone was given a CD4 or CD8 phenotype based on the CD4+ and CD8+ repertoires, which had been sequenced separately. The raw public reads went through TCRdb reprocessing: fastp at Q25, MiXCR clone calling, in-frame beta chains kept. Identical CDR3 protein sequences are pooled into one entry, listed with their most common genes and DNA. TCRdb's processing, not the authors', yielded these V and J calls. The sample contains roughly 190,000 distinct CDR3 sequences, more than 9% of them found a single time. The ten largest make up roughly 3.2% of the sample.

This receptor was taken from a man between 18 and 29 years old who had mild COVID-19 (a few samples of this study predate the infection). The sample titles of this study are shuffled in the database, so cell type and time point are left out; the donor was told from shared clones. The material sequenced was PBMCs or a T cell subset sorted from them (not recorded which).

The CDR3 corresponds to CSARPRGYEQYF. At the DNA level, the sequence is TGCAGTGCTAGACCAAGGGGATACGAGCAGTACTTC. Rearrangement joined TRBV20-1 to TRBJ2-7, with a tentative D gene TRBD1 over 5 matching bases. From a lookup of the germline V gene (reference sequence), CDR1 and CDR2 are DFQATT and SNEGSKA. The germline ends are 9 bases apart after V is trimmed by 2 bases and J by 4 bases. There are 12 amino acids in the CDR3, from cysteine to phenylalanine inclusive. Solely the CDR3 DNA is kept, with 36 bases framed from the first base.